These 22 T cell receptor beta chains came from one sample sequenced in a study of T cell responses to AZD1222 COVID-19 vaccine. Using immunoSEQ multiplex PCR, the repertoire was profiled, and TCRdb retains in-frame clones only, with some absent. The repertoire holds about 76,000 clones, with 70% to 80% as singletons. The sequences come from peripheral blood, collected 28 days after the second dose of the MenACWY control vaccine. These TCRs come from an adult who received the MenACWY meningococcal vaccine as a control.

The chain combines TRBV10-3 with TRBJ2-5, with 11 nucleotides matching TRBD2. Germline CDR1 ENHRY, CDR2 SYGVKD. CDR3 size: 15 residues. Losses at the gene ends were 5 bases for V and 3 bases for J; bases not matched to a gene: 5. CDR3 DNA sequence: TGTGCCATCAGTCAACTAGCGGGGGAGGAAGAGACCCAGTACTTC. Translating it yields CAISQLAGEEETQYF.

The CDR3 reads CASRPGTASSFSSYNEQFF. The CDR3, as DNA: TGTGCCAGCAGACCCGGGACAGCTTCATCCTTTAGCTCCTACAATGAGCAGTTCTTC. V is TRBV7-9 and J is TRBJ2-1; 7 nucleotides agree with TRBD1. CDR1 is SEHNR and CDR2 is FQNEAQ in the germline V gene (reference sequence). There are 19 residues in the CDR3. V dropped 6 bases and J dropped 0; count of bases not matched to a gene: 17.

There are a few counts of this clone. CDR3 DNA sequence: TGTGCCAGTAGTCCCTGGGACAGGCCCTCGGAGCAGTACTTC. This translates into CASSPWDRPSEQYF. The chain joins TRBV19 to TRBJ2-7; TRBD1 matches at 8 bases. This CDR3 region has 14 residues. CDR1 LNHDA and CDR2 SQIVND come from the germline V gene (reference sequence). J gave up 7 bases and V 5 bases, and 10 bases lay outside the gene matches. Drawing the rest from reference TRBV19 and TRBJ2-7, the complete variable domain is DGGITQSPKYLFRKEGQNVTLSCEQNLNHDAMYWYRQDPGQGLRLIYYSQIVNDFQKGDIAEGYSVSREKKESFPLTVTSAQKNPTAFYLCASSPWDRPSEQYFGPGTRLTVT.

The chain is built from TRBV18 and TRBJ2-1; TRBD2 aligns across 10 bases. The germline CDR1 and CDR2 sequences are KGHSH and LQKENI. With V trimmed by 3 bases and J by 0 bases, 5 bases remained unmatched. The CDR3 has 17 amino acids. The CDR3, as DNA: TGTGCCAGCTCACCTAGAACTAGCGGGGCCTCCTACAATGAGCAGTTCTTC. Its translation is CASSPRTSGASYNEQFF. Full variable domain (outside the CDR3, taken from reference TRBV18 and TRBJ2-1): NAGVMQNPRHLVRRRGQEARLRCSPMKGHSHVYWYRQLPEEGLKFMVYLQKENIIDESGMPKERFSAEFPKEGPSILRIQQVVRGDSAAYFCASSPRTSGASYNEQFFGPGTRLTVL.

The chain couples TRBV19 to TRBJ1-1; D is perhaps TRBD1 (5 bases). V was shortened by 4 bases and J by 0 bases, with 9 bases between the two germline ends. This CDR3 comprises 14 residues. Germline V gives CDR1 LNHDA, CDR2 SQIVND (reference sequence). The CDR3 nucleotides read TGTGCCAGTAGTAGGAGGGGTATGAACACTGAAGCTTTCTTT. Translated, it gives CASSRRGMNTEAFF.

The chain has TRBV9 and TRBJ1-1, with 7 bases that match TRBD1. V shed 0 bases and J 6 bases; nucleotides not matched to a gene: 2. The CDR3 loop spans 13 amino acids. In germline, CDR1 is SGDLS, CDR2 YYNGEE. Here the CDR3 reads CASSVATGSEAFF. As DNA, the CDR3 is TGTGCCAGCAGCGTAGCGACAGGGTCTGAAGCTTTCTTT.

The genes are TRBV30 and TRBJ1-2, with 8 bases lining up with TRBD1. CDR1 is GTSNPN, CDR2 SVGIG, per germline (reference sequence). V gave up 7 bases and J gave up 6 bases; unmatched junction bases: 4. CDR3 size: 11 residues. The CDR3 bases are TGTGCCTCGGACAGGGCCGATGGCTACACCTTC. Protein sequence: CASDRADGYTF.

This sequence joins TRBV5-6 and TRBJ1-5, with D possibly TRBD1 on 5 matching bases. Deletions cut 4 bases from V and 7 bases from J, with 15 bases between. From germline, CDR1 is SGHDT and CDR2 YYEEEE. The CDR3 loop spans 14 amino acids. In DNA, the CDR3 is TGTGCCAGCAGCCTGTTCGGGGGAGACCAGCCCCAGCATTTT. Protein: CASSLFGGDQPQHF. Full variable domain (missing parts from reference TRBV5-6 and TRBJ1-5): DAGVTQSPTHLIKTRGQQVTLRCSPKSGHDTVSWYQQALGQGPQFIFQYYEEEERQRGNFPDRFSGHQFPNYSSELNVNALLLGDSALYLCASSLFGGDQPQHFGDGTRLSIL.

V usage is TRBV6-5 and J usage is TRBJ1-6; 7 nucleotides line up with TRBD1. Germline-derived CDR1 and CDR2 are MNHEY and SVGAGI. With 5 bases clipped from V and 7 bases from J, the junction kept 8 bases outside the gene matches. The CDR3 extends over 15 amino acids. CDR3 in amino acids: CASSLTGTANSPLHF. For the CDR3, the DNA is TGTGCCAGCAGTCTTACCGGGACAGCAAATTCACCCCTCCACTTT.

V is TRBV11-2 and J is TRBJ2-1; D remains ambiguous. The length of the CDR3 is 13 residues. The V gene's germline CDR1 is SGHAT and CDR2 FQNNGV. The ends were cut back, 3 bases at V and 0 bases at J, with 3 bases in the middle. Here the CDR3 reads CASSLGSYNEQFF. The DNA of the CDR3 is TGTGCCAGCAGCTTGGGCTCCTACAATGAGCAGTTCTTC.

On this clone: Relative to the germline gene, one junction end is altered; a read error may explain this. The gene calls are TRBV7-9 and TRBJ2-7, with 8 nucleotides matching TRBD2. CDR3 length: 14 residues. Germline V gene data show CDR1 as SEHNR and CDR2 as FQNEAQ (reference sequence). In DNA, the CDR3 is TGTGCCAGCAGCCTCGCCCGGGGGGGATTCTATCTCACGTTC. It yields the protein CASSLARGGFYLTF.

The chain is built from TRBV7-2 and TRBJ2-2; either TRBD1 or TRBD2 may fit D (7 bases each). The CDR3 length is 14 residues. The germline V gene has CDR1 SGHTA and CDR2 FQGNSA. The V gene lost 5 bases and the J gene lost 4 bases, with 11 bases spanning the gap. CDR3 nucleotide sequence: TGTGCCAGCAGCCCAGGGGGGGTCACCGGGGAGCTGTTTTTT. Its protein is CASSPGGVTGELFF.

V usage is TRBV5-6 and J usage is TRBJ2-1, with TRBD2 matching over 12 bases. The trim removed 4 bases at V and 4 bases at J, leaving 3 bases unmatched. CDR3 length equals 15 residues. The V gene's germline CDR1 is SGHDT and CDR2 YYEEEE. This CDR3 reads CASSATSGGYNEQFF. The CDR3 bases are TGTGCCAGCAGCGCGACTAGCGGGGGTTACAATGAGCAGTTCTTC.

The chain is built from TRBV7-2 and TRBJ2-5; D is perhaps TRBD1 (5 bases). V lost 1 base to trimming and J lost 5 bases, with 11 bases between them. This CDR3 region has 14 residues. Germline V gives CDR1 SGHTA, CDR2 FQGNSA. The CDR3 nucleotides are TGTGCCAGCAGCTTAGGGGGCGGTATGGAGACCCAGTACTTC. This translates into CASSLGGGMETQYF. The full variable domain, its missing parts supplied by reference TRBV7-2 and TRBJ2-5, is GAGVSQSPSNKVTEKGKDVELRCDPISGHTALYWYRQSLGQGLEFLIYFQGNSAPDKSGLPSDRFSAERTGGSVSTLTIQRTQQEDSAVYLCASSLGGGMETQYFGPGTRLLVL.

The V and J genes are TRBV7-6 and TRBJ1-1, with 8 bases fitting TRBD1. V lost 0 bases to trimming and J lost 4 bases; unmatched junction nucleotides: 7. Per the germline V gene, CDR1 is SGHVS and CDR2 is FNYEAQ. CDR3 length: 16 residues. CDR3 region: CASSLADRGFGTEAFF. DNA for the CDR3: TGTGCCAGCAGCTTAGCCGACAGGGGTTTTGGCACTGAAGCTTTCTTT.

The chain joins TRBV28 to TRBJ2-1; D call uncertain. The V and J ends lost 3 bases and 12 bases respectively, with 12 bases between them. The CDR3 runs to 12 residues. The germline gives CDR1 MDHEN, CDR2 SYDVKM. CDR3 DNA sequence: TGTGCCAGCAGTTTCTTGGGGAATAGGCAGTTCTTC. Its translation is CASSFLGNRQFF.

This clone appeared a single time. This rearrangement joins TRBV19 to TRBJ1-5, with D unresolved. Trimming shortened V by 5 bases and J by 3 bases, and 17 bases separated the two germline ends. This CDR3 has 16 residues. Germline V lookup: CDR1 LNHDA, CDR2 SQIVND (reference sequence). CDR3 residues: CASSSPPGGNNQPQHF. The CDR3, as DNA: TGTGCCAGTAGTTCCCCCCCGGGAGGAAACAATCAGCCCCAGCATTTT.

The CDR3 region is CASRGSVGQGINQPQHF. As DNA, the CDR3 is TGTGCCAGTAGGGGATCCGTAGGGCAGGGGATTAATCAGCCCCAGCATTTT. This chain connects TRBV19 to TRBJ1-5; a weak D match, TRBD1 (6 bases). V was cut by 6 bases and J by 4 bases, with 22 bases left in between. CDR3 length: 17 amino acids. The germline CDR1 and CDR2 sequences are LNHDA and SQIVND (reference sequence).

V gene TRBV6-5 combines with J gene TRBJ1-1; D call uncertain. The CDR3 spans 13 residues. In germline, CDR1 is MNHEY, CDR2 SVGAGI. Trimming cost V 6 bases and J 1 base, with 9 bases left between them. In DNA form, the CDR3 reads TGTGCCAGCAGGCTATCGAGGAACACTGAAGCTTTCTTT. Protein: CASRLSRNTEAFF.

This clone occurred once. The chain combines TRBV7-2 with TRBJ2-7; D uncertain. CDR1 and CDR2 (germline): SGHTA, FQGNSA. Trimming cost V 4 bases and J 3 bases, with 19 bases left between them. The CDR3 sequence is 16 residues long. CDR3 sequence (DNA): TGTGCCAGCAGCTCCCGAAGGGCAGGAAATGACTACGAGCAGTACTTC. Protein product: CASSSRRAGNDYEQYF.

This chain joins TRBV7-6 and TRBJ2-5; D gene unclear. V dropped 1 base and J dropped 5 bases, with 17 bases sitting between them. The CDR3 runs 16 residues. Germline CDR1 is SGHVS and CDR2 is FNYEAQ. The DNA of the CDR3 is TGTGCCAGCAGCTTAGGGGCCGGGTGGTCATCGGAGACCCAGTACTTC. It specifies CASSLGAGWSSETQYF. The entire variable domain, with the rest obtained from reference TRBV7-6 and TRBJ2-5, is as follows: GAGVSQSPRYKVTKRGQDVALRCDPISGHVSLYWYRQALGQGPEFLTYFNYEAQQDKSGLPNDRFSAERPEGSISTLTIQRTEQRDSAMYRCASSLGAGWSSETQYFGPGTRLLVL.

This chain uses TRBV7-9 with TRBJ2-3; 7 positions agree with TRBD1. CDR1 is SEHNR, CDR2 FQNEAQ, per germline (reference sequence). This CDR3 region has 17 residues. The trim removed 1 base at V and 5 bases at J, leaving 12 bases unmatched. DNA of the CDR3: TGTGCCAGCAGCTTAGTAGGGGGCAACAGGGGCAAAGATACGCAGTATTTT. This sequence encodes CASSLVGGNRGKDTQYF.